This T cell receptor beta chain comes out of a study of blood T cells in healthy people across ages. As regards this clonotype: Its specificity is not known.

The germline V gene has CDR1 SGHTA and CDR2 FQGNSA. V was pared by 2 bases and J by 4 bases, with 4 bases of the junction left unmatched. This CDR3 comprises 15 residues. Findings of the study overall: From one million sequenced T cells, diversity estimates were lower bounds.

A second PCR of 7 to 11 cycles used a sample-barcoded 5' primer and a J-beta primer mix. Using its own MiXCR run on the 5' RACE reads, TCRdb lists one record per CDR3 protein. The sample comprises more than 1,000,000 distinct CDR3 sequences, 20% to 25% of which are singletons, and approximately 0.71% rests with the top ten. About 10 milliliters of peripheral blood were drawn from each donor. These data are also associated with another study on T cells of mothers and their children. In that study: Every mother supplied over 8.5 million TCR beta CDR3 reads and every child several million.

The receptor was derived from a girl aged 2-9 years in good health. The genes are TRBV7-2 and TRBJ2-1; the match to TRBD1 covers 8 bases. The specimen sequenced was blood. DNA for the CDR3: TGTGCCAGCAGCTTATGGGGACAGGTGTACAATGAGCAGTTCTTC. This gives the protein CASSLWGQVYNEQFF.